Below, 31 T cell receptor beta chains from the same sample are listed, as sequenced in a study of CD8 T cells in Susac syndrome. RNA in amounts of roughly 0.5 to 1 ug was reverse transcribed with random hexamers. TCRdb used MiXCR to reprocess the immunoSEQ multiplex PCR reads, holding one entry per CDR3 protein. The repertoire holds 200,000 or so distinct CDR3 sequences, roughly 92% seen once, with roughly 0.13% in the top ten. The sample taken for sequencing was CD8+ T cells from PBMCs. These receptors were obtained from a human donor with multiple sclerosis.

The CDR3 sequence is CASSGQGGATEAFF. The CDR3, as DNA: TGTGCCAGCAGCGGACAGGGGGGGGCGACTGAAGCTTTCTTT. The chain employs TRBV9 and TRBJ1-1, with TRBD1 matching 9 bases. The trim removed 3 bases at V and 5 bases at J, leaving 5 bases unmatched. In germline, CDR1 is SGDLS, CDR2 YYNGEE. The CDR3 is 14 amino acids.

This chain joins TRBV27 and TRBJ2-1; TRBD2 matches 7 bases. The CDR3 has 11 amino acids. V trimming: 7 bases; J trimming: 11 bases; junction bases outside the gene matches: 5. In germline, CDR1 is MNHEY, CDR2 SMNVEV (reference sequence). The CDR3 DNA reads as TGTGCCAGCACCGGGGAGGGCAAGCAGTTCTTC. It is translated as CASTGEGKQFF.

The chain employs TRBV7-6 and TRBJ1-3; tentative D call: TRBD1 (5 bases). Trimming left V 0 bases short and J 3 bases short, with 15 bases between. Per the germline V gene, CDR1 is SGHVS and CDR2 is FNYEAQ. The CDR3 is 17 residues long. The CDR3 here is CASSLAVRGWDGNTIYF. Here the CDR3 DNA reads TGTGCCAGCAGCTTAGCGGTGCGGGGCTGGGATGGAAACACCATATATTTT.

The gene calls are TRBV19 and TRBJ2-1; 9 bases match TRBD1. This CDR3 region has 13 residues. CDR1 LNHDA and CDR2 SQIVND come from the germline V gene (reference sequence). Trimming took 7 bases from V and 7 from J; bases not matched to a gene: 5. The CDR3 loop reads CASMGQGYNEQFF. DNA of the CDR3: TGTGCCAGTATGGGACAGGGCTATAATGAGCAGTTCTTC.

The chain has TRBV5-1 and TRBJ1-4; perhaps TRBD1 as D (5 bases). V was cut by 1 base and J by 8 bases, with 12 bases left in between. The CDR3 contains 14 residues. Germline CDR1 and CDR2: SGHRS and YFSETQ. CDR3 sequence reads: CASSLNGAREKLFF. DNA for the CDR3: TGCGCCAGCAGCTTGAATGGGGCGAGAGAAAAACTGTTTTTT.

The CDR3 loop reads CATSPSRQGFTDTQYF. In nucleotides, the CDR3 is TGTGCCACCAGCCCCAGCCGGCAGGGGTTCACAGATACGCAGTATTTT. The chain links TRBV15 to TRBJ2-3; tentatively, D is TRBD1 (6 bases). Germline loops: CDR1 LNHNV, CDR2 YYDKDF (reference sequence). The CDR3 is made up of 16 amino acids. Trimming cost V 5 bases and J 2 bases, with 17 bases left between them.

The sample holds a few counts of this clonotype. The chain combines TRBV7-6 with TRBJ2-7; unclear D gene. Trimming left V 1 base short and J 5 bases short, with 3 bases between. Looked up from germline, CDR1 is SGHVS and CDR2 is FNYEAQ. The CDR3 totals 11 residues. The CDR3 region is CASSLDHEQYF. The CDR3 coding sequence is TGTGCCAGCAGCTTAGATCACGAGCAGTACTTC. The variable domain in full, with the rest retrieved from reference TRBV7-6 and TRBJ2-7, is GAGVSQSPRYKVTKRGQDVALRCDPISGHVSLYWYRQALGQGPEFLTYFNYEAQQDKSGLPNDRFSAERPEGSISTLTIQRTEQRDSAMYRCASSLDHEQYFGPGTRLTVT.

CDR3 in amino acids: CASSPGPRDTDTQYF. The CDR3 DNA is TGTGCCAGCAGCCCGGGACCCCGGGACACAGATACGCAGTATTTT. The rearrangement uses TRBV5-6 and TRBJ2-3; either TRBD1 or TRBD2 may supply D (5 bases each). This CDR3 is 15 amino acids long. CDR1 and CDR2 (germline): SGHDT, YYEEEE. Trimming stripped 4 bases from V and 2 bases from J, with 14 bases between.

This chain connects TRBV2 to TRBJ2-5; D not resolved. Per the germline V gene, CDR1 is SNHLY and CDR2 is FYNNEI. The CDR3 contains 11 residues. With 1 base removed from V and 14 bases from J, the gap between germline ends came to 11 bases. The DNA of the CDR3 is TGTGCCAGCAGTGAAGGAGAGGCAGGATACTTC. This sequence encodes CASSEGEAGYF.

The chain joins TRBV12-3 or TRBV12-4 to TRBJ2-5; D gene unclear. Trimming removed 3 bases at V and 2 bases at J, with 19 bases between. The CDR3 totals 17 residues. This chain's CDR3 is CASSFMFRVQAQETQYF. For the CDR3, the DNA is TGTGCCAGCAGTTTTATGTTCCGGGTCCAGGCACAAGAGACCCAGTACTTC.

The gene calls are TRBV12-3 or TRBV12-4 and TRBJ1-3, with TRBD1 matching over 7 bases. V lost 6 bases and J lost 2; bases outside the gene matches: 4. This CDR3 is built from 14 residues. The CDR3 nucleotides are TGTGCCAGCAGGGGGGGACAGACTGGAAACACCATATATTTT. It is translated as CASRGGQTGNTIYF.

The rearrangement links TRBV30 to TRBJ1-1; D might be TRBD1 (5 bases). Trimming left V 2 bases short and J 5 bases short, with 9 bases between. The CDR3 totals 12 residues. The V gene's germline CDR1 is GTSNPN and CDR2 SVGIG (reference sequence). Here the CDR3 reads CAWSWGRTEAFF. The CDR3, as DNA: TGTGCCTGGAGTTGGGGGAGGACTGAAGCTTTCTTT.

The chain combines TRBV12-3 or TRBV12-4 with TRBJ1-4; D gene ambiguous. The CDR3 loop spans 14 amino acids. V lost 3 bases, J lost 7 bases, and 12 bases lay in between. The CDR3: CASSLWTRGEKLFF. In nucleotides, the CDR3 is TGTGCCAGCAGTTTGTGGACCAGAGGTGAAAAACTGTTTTTT.

This chain uses TRBV20-1 with TRBJ1-1; D unresolved. The ends were cut back, 2 bases at V and 1 base at J, with 11 bases in the middle. CDR3 length: 14 residues. Germline values: CDR1 DFQATT, CDR2 SNEGSKA (reference sequence). CDR3 coding DNA: TGCAGTGCTAGACCCACGGACGGGAACACTGAAGCTTTCTTT. Protein: CSARPTDGNTEAFF.

The chain is built from TRBV6-1 and TRBJ1-1; D is possibly TRBD1 (6 bases). CDR1 MNHNS and CDR2 SASEGT come from the germline V gene. Trimming took off 8 bases at V and 5 bases at J, with 6 bases between the two ends. CDR3 length: 10 amino acids. The CDR3 DNA is TGTGCCAGCCAGGGGACTGAAGCTTTCTTT. Protein product: CASQGTEAFF.

The chain has TRBV19 and TRBJ1-2; 9 bases map to TRBD1. The germline gives CDR1 LNHDA, CDR2 SQIVND (reference sequence). The CDR3 sequence is 14 residues long. V shed 3 bases and J 7 bases; nucleotides not matched to a gene: 6. CDR3: CASSMETGGGGYTF. The DNA of the CDR3 is TGTGCCAGTAGTATGGAGACAGGGGGAGGTGGCTACACCTTC.

Only one count was recorded for this clonotype. V is TRBV9 and J is TRBJ2-2, with TRBD2 matching over 10 bases. J was trimmed by 4 bases and V by 0 bases; bases with no gene match: 3. CDR1 and CDR2 (germline): SGDLS, YYNGEE. The CDR3 has 16 amino acids. CDR3 sequence: CASSVEASGSTGELFF. CDR3 DNA sequence: TGTGCCAGCAGCGTAGAGGCTAGCGGGAGCACCGGGGAGCTGTTTTTT.

The rearrangement uses TRBV10-3 and TRBJ2-1, with D hard to call. V lost 8 bases to trimming and J lost 8 bases, with 19 bases between them. The CDR3 contains 14 residues. CDR1 is ENHRY, CDR2 SYGVKD, per germline. CDR3 coding DNA: TGTGCCATCTCGGCAGGTGATACTCCCGATGAGCAGTTCTTC. Its protein product is CAISAGDTPDEQFF.

The chain employs TRBV13 and TRBJ2-1, with a possible D match to TRBD2 (6 bases). This CDR3 region has 15 residues. CDR1 is PRHDT, CDR2 FYEKMQ, per germline (reference sequence). The V end lost 0 bases, the J end lost 0 bases, and 6 bases lay between the germline ends. The CDR3 here is CASSLGDYSYNEQFF. The CDR3 nucleotides are TGTGCCAGCAGCTTAGGGGACTACTCCTACAATGAGCAGTTCTTC.

The chain uses TRBV6-2 or TRBV6-3 and TRBJ1-2; D not certain. The V gene lost 2 bases and the J gene lost 5 bases, with 12 bases spanning the gap. The CDR3 loop spans 14 amino acids. Per germline, CDR1 MNHEY and CDR2 SVGEGT. CDR3 protein: CASSYDVPRYGYTF. Written as DNA, the CDR3 is TGTGCCAGCAGTTACGACGTCCCGAGATATGGCTACACCTTC.

The chain joins TRBV3-1 to TRBJ1-2; 7 nucleotides match TRBD1. V lost 1 base, J lost 4 bases, and 3 bases stayed unmatched. CDR3 size: 14 residues. Germline V gives CDR1 LGHDT, CDR2 YNNKEL (reference sequence). The CDR3 DNA follows: TGTGCCAGCAGCCAAGGGGACAGCTTCTATGGCTACACCTTC. Its translation is CASSQGDSFYGYTF.

The rearrangement links TRBV12-5 to TRBJ2-1; 9 bases agree with TRBD1. V was pared by 7 bases and J by 1 base, with 5 bases of the junction left unmatched. Germline V gene sequence: CDR1 LGHNT, CDR2 FRNRAP. The CDR3 consists of 15 residues. DNA for the CDR3: TGTGCTAGTGCTCCGGGGACAGGGTCCTACAATGAGCAGTTCTTC. Its translation is CASAPGTGSYNEQFF. Based on the CDR3 plus reference TRBV12-5 and TRBJ2-1, the full variable domain is DARVTQTPRHKVTEMGQEVTMRCQPILGHNTVFWYRQTMMQGLELLAYFRNRAPLDDSGMPKDRFSAEMPDATLATLKIQPSEPRDSAVYFCASAPGTGSYNEQFFGPGTRLTVL.

The chain couples TRBV29-1 to TRBJ2-3, with a weak D call TRBD1 (6 bases). This CDR3 has 13 residues. Trimming took 5 bases from V and 0 from J, leaving 9 bases between them. Germline CDR1 SQVTM, CDR2 ANQGSEA. CDR3 DNA: TGCAGCGTTAACAGGGAGAGCACAGATACGCAGTATTTT. This encodes CSVNRESTDTQYF.

The chain combines TRBV7-9 with TRBJ2-7; D gene unclear. Trimming left V 1 base short and J 3 bases short, with 7 bases between. The CDR3 totals 13 residues. The germline gives CDR1 SEHNR, CDR2 FQNEAQ (reference sequence). CDR3 coding DNA: TGTGCCAGCAGCTTAGAAAATCTCTACGAGCAGTACTTC. Its translation: CASSLENLYEQYF.

The chain joins TRBV2 to TRBJ2-7; TRBD2 matches at 9 bases. From germline, CDR1 is SNHLY and CDR2 FYNNEI. The CDR3 is 18 amino acids. V was pared by 0 bases and J by 7 bases, with 16 bases of the junction left unmatched. The CDR3 bases are TGTGCCAGCAGTGAAGCTCTGGGCCCGGCGGGAGGGGGTTGGGAGCAGTACTTC. Translating gives CASSEALGPAGGGWEQYF.

This clonotype turned up a few times. This sequence joins TRBV27 and TRBJ1-2; no reliable D call. CDR1 and CDR2 (germline): MNHEY, SMNVEV (reference sequence). The CDR3 sequence is 13 residues long. V was shortened by 3 bases and J by 2 bases, with 7 bases between the two germline ends. As DNA, the CDR3 is TGTGCCAGCAGTTTTGCAGGAAACTATGGCTACACCTTC. This translates into CASSFAGNYGYTF.

The chain carries TRBV6-1 and TRBJ1-1; D is ambiguous. The germline V gene has CDR1 MNHNS and CDR2 SASEGT. This CDR3 comprises 14 residues. V was clipped by 2 bases and J by 1 base, with 8 bases between them. CDR3 DNA: TGTGCCAGCAGTGAAAGGCCCGGGAACACTGAAGCTTTCTTT. Protein product: CASSERPGNTEAFF.

V usage is TRBV9 and J usage is TRBJ2-5; tentative D call: TRBD1 (7 bases). Trimming took off 0 bases at V and 2 bases at J, with 17 bases between the two ends. The CDR3 loop spans 17 amino acids. The germline CDR1 and CDR2 sequences are SGDLS and YYNGEE. The CDR3 is CASSVGSRAGGQETQYF. The CDR3 DNA sequence: TGTGCCAGCAGCGTAGGTTCCCGGGCAGGGGGGCAAGAGACCCAGTACTTC.

V and J are TRBV29-1 and TRBJ2-3; tentatively, D is TRBD2 (7 bases). Trimming took 4 bases from V and 0 from J, leaving 14 bases between them. The germline gives CDR1 SQVTM, CDR2 ANQGSEA. The CDR3 is 15 residues long. CDR3 DNA: TGCAGCGTTGGAGGGGGGGTTGCTAGCACAGATACGCAGTATTTT. Its protein product is CSVGGGVASTDTQYF.

The chain has TRBV19 and TRBJ1-3; D is unresolved. V lost 2 bases and J lost 0, with 11 bases in between. This CDR3 comprises 16 residues. Germline assignment: CDR1 LNHDA and CDR2 SQIVND (reference sequence). The CDR3 DNA is TGTGCCAGTAGTATATCGGACCGCTACTCTGGAAACACCATATATTTT. This sequence encodes CASSISDRYSGNTIYF.

The gene calls are TRBV7-3 and TRBJ2-3; D is ambiguous. From germline, CDR1 is SGHTA and CDR2 FQGTGA. Trimming shortened V by 5 bases and J by 4 bases, and 13 bases separated the two germline ends. The CDR3 length is 14 residues. The CDR3 region is CASSPVDGADTQYF. Written as DNA, the CDR3 is TGTGCCAGCAGCCCCGTGGACGGCGCAGATACGCAGTATTTT.